This entry features one TCR beta chain sequence. The antigen remains unidentified. Samples were taken several times over chemoradiotherapy. This record belongs to a study of chemoradiotherapy in HPV16-positive cancers. Germline V lookup: CDR1 MNHEY, CDR2 SVGAGI. J was trimmed by 1 base and V by 2 bases; bases with no gene match: 5. This CDR3 has 16 residues. TCRdb's table, derived via immunoSEQ multiplex PCR, lists solely in-frame clones and lacks some. The sample has 35,000 to 45,000 clones, about 77% seen once. Findings of the study overall: During treatment, candidate HPV-specific clones and E7-related motifs expanded in tumor.

The sequence was obtained from a human donor with HPV-associated anogenital cancer. The V call is TRBV6-5, the J call TRBJ1-1; 9 nucleotides match TRBD1. Sequences were derived from blood, sampled from a patient who underwent chemoradiotherapy. The CDR3 spells CASSYKTGGWNTEAFF. CDR3 bases: TGTGCCAGCAGTTACAAGACAGGGGGATGGAACACTGAAGCTTTCTTT.